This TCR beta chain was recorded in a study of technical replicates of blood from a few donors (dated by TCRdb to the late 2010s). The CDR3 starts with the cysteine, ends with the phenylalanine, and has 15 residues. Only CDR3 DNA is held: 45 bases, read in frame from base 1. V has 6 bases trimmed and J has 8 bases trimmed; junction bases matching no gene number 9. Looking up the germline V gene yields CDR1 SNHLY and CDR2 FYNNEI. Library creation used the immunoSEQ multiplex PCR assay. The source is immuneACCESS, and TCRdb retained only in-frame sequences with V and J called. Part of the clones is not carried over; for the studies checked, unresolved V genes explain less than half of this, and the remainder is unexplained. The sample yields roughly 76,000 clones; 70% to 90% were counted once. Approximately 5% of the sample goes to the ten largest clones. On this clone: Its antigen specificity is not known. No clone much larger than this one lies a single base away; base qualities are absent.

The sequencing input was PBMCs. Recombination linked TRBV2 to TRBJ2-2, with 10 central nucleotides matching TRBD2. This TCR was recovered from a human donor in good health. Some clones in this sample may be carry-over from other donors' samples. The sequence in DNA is TGTGCCAGCAGGGGGGGTCTAGCGGGAGTGGGGGAGCTGTTTTTT. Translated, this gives CASRGGLAGVGELFF.